This note documents a single T cell receptor beta chain sequence. The antigen remains unidentified. CDR3 and TCR beta VDJ profiling relied on genomic DNA as the template. TCRdb called the reads again in MiXCR, with one record for every CDR3 protein. Seen here are 150,000 to 200,000 distinct CDR3 sequences, 45% to 55% observed once, and the top ten hold under 40%. The data stem from a study of CD8+CD57+ T cells in acquired aplastic anemia. As for the study in general: When averaged, DNA from sorted CD4+ and CD8+ cells came to around 3.1 ug. Study-wide results and limits: Both patients and controls carried the same twenty-nine CD8+ CDR3 sequences.

Patients chosen for sequencing had shown CD8+CD57+ cell expansion by flow cytometry. The clonotype comes from a human donor with aplastic anemia. Sequencing used sorted CD4+, CD8+, or CD8+CD57+ T cells (not recorded which) from PBMCs.

The CDR3 is CASSQDGGRAFF. The CDR3 nucleotides read TGTGCCAGCAGTCAAGACGGGGGGCGGGCTTTCTTT. The V gene is TRBV2, the J gene TRBJ1-1, with D possibly matching TRBD1 (6 bases). The CDR3 has 12 amino acids. Trimming removed 5 bases from V and 11 bases from J, with 15 bases in between. The V gene's germline CDR1 is SNHLY and CDR2 FYNNEI.